These T cell receptor beta chains were read from a single sample in a study of blood T cells in healthy people across ages. TCRdb ran MiXCR on the 5' RACE reads and lists one entry per CDR3 protein. The sample records roughly 720,000 distinct CDR3 sequences, around half being singletons. Sequenced material: blood. These receptors all stem from a man aged 80 or over in good health. The CDR3 runs from the conserved cysteine through the conserved F or W. The D gene is left open where the match is weak. Rows give clone size only sometimes, using once, few, many, or a class for an expanded clone.

D: .
size: few
J: TRBJ2-1
V: TRBV27
CDR3: CAAGVRREQFF
DNA: TGTGCCGCAGGCGTTCGTAGGGAGCAGTTCTTC

D: TRBD1
size: .
J: TRBJ1-6
V: TRBV9
CDR3: CASSADRGLTGTPLHF
DNA: TGTGCCAGCAGCGCGGACAGGGGGCTCACCGGGACACCCCTCCACTTT

D: TRBD2
size: .
J: TRBJ2-3
V: TRBV20-1
CDR3: CSAPRGGGPGDTQYF
DNA: TGCAGTGCCCCCCGGGGCGGGGGGCCGGGAGATACGCAGTATTTT

D: .
size: .
J: TRBJ2-1
V: TRBV20-1
CDR3: CSARGDSYNEQFF
DNA: TGCAGTGCTAGGGGGGACTCCTACAATGAGCAGTTCTTC

D: .
size: .
J: TRBJ2-7
V: TRBV24-1
CDR3: CATSDLSYEQYF
DNA: TGTGCCACCAGTGATCTGTCCTACGAGCAGTACTTC

D: .
size: few
J: TRBJ1-2
V: TRBV10-3
CDR3: CAISDTPANYGYTF
DNA: TGTGCCATCAGTGACACCCCCGCTAACTATGGCTACACCTTC

D: TRBD1
size: .
J: TRBJ2-1
V: TRBV7-9
CDR3: CASSLRNRGRYNEQFF
DNA: TGTGCCAGCAGCTTAAGAAACAGGGGAAGGTACAATGAGCAGTTCTTC

D: TRBD2
size: few
J: TRBJ2-5
V: TRBV11-2
CDR3: CASNHRGGSYQETQYF
DNA: TGTGCCAGCAACCACCGGGGGGGGAGCTACCAAGAGACCCAGTACTTC

D: .
size: .
J: TRBJ2-5
V: TRBV5-1
CDR3: CASSSATSGSQTQYF
DNA: TGCGCCAGCAGCTCAGCAACCAGTGGCTCGCAGACCCAGTACTTC

D: .
size: .
J: TRBJ2-1
V: TRBV7-2
CDR3: CASSPRAGEAYNEQFF
DNA: TGTGCCAGCAGCCCAAGGGCGGGTGAAGCCTACAATGAGCAGTTCTTC

D: .
size: few
J: TRBJ1-2
V: TRBV18
CDR3: CASSPDRIYGYTF
DNA: TGTGCCAGCTCGCCCGACAGGATCTATGGCTACACCTTC

D: TRBD2
size: few
J: TRBJ2-7
V: TRBV6-2/TRBV6-3
CDR3: CASSSTTGTSGAYEQYF
DNA: TGTGCCAGCAGTTCTACGACCGGGACTAGCGGGGCCTACGAGCAGTACTTC

D: .
size: .
J: TRBJ2-5
V: TRBV15
CDR3: CATSRVSGALRTETRYF
DNA: TGTGCCACCAGCAGAGTTTCTGGGGCCCTCCGAACAGAGACCCGGTACTTC

D: .
size: .
J: TRBJ1-1
V: TRBV4-2
CDR3: CASSHASGTEAFF
DNA: TGTGCCAGCAGCCATGCCAGCGGCACTGAAGCTTTCTTT

D: .
size: few
J: TRBJ2-5
V: TRBV12-3/TRBV12-4
CDR3: CASSLPYQETQYF
DNA: TGTGCCAGCAGTTTGCCGTACCAAGAGACCCAGTACTTC

D: .
size: .
J: TRBJ1-2
V: TRBV7-8
CDR3: CASSSRTDNYGYTF
DNA: TGTGCCAGCAGCTCACGGACGGATAACTATGGCTACACCTTC

D: TRBD1
size: few
J: TRBJ2-7
V: TRBV20-1
CDR3: CSARPRTGGGYEQYF
DNA: TGCAGTGCTAGACCAAGGACAGGGGGCGGGTACGAGCAGTACTTC

D: .
size: once
J: TRBJ2-1
V: TRBV6-2/TRBV6-3
CDR3: CSSSSLRGEQFF
DNA: TGTTCCAGCAGTTCCCTCCGGGGTGAGCAGTTCTTC

D: TRBD2
size: .
J: TRBJ2-4
V: TRBV20-1
CDR3: CSARSGRAPGEQYF
DNA: TGCAGTGCTAGGAGCGGGAGGGCCCCTGGAGAGCAGTACTTC

D: .
size: few
J: TRBJ2-1
V: TRBV6-2/TRBV6-3
CDR3: CASADSVSYNEQFF
DNA: TGTGCCAGCGCGGACAGTGTGTCCTACAATGAGCAGTTCTTC

D: .
size: .
J: TRBJ2-3
V: TRBV20-1
CDR3: CSARVGGVVDTQYF
DNA: TGCAGTGCTCGAGTGGGGGGAGTGGTAGATACGCAGTATTTT

D: TRBD2
size: .
J: TRBJ2-7
V: TRBV3-1
CDR3: CASSLSGLAGGPFYEQYF
DNA: TGTGCCAGCAGCCTTTCAGGACTAGCGGGAGGCCCTTTCTACGAGCAGTACTTC

D: .
size: few
J: TRBJ2-3
V: TRBV20-1
CDR3: CSGLIVDTQYF
DNA: TGCAGTGGCCTCATCGTGGATACGCAGTATTTT

D: .
size: .
J: TRBJ1-2
V: TRBV7-9
CDR3: CASSFRTMGGYTF
DNA: TGTGCCAGCAGCTTTAGGACTATGGGCGGCTACACCTTC

D: .
size: .
J: TRBJ2-2
V: TRBV4-2
CDR3: CTSSQEGGSTGELFF
DNA: TGTACCAGCAGCCAAGAAGGGGGGAGTACCGGGGAGCTGTTTTTT

D: .
size: .
J: TRBJ1-1
V: TRBV18
CDR3: CASREQTGGTEAFF
DNA: TGTGCCAGCCGGGAACAAACGGGGGGCACTGAAGCTTTCTTT

D: TRBD1
size: few
J: TRBJ2-3
V: TRBV6-6
CDR3: CASTKGQGDTDTQYF
DNA: TGTGCCAGCACAAAAGGCCAGGGGGATACAGATACGCAGTATTTT

D: .
size: few
J: TRBJ2-3
V: TRBV2
CDR3: CASSGPSVETDTQYF
DNA: TGTGCCAGCAGTGGGCCCTCCGTTGAGACAGATACGCAGTATTTT

D: TRBD1
size: .
J: TRBJ1-6
V: TRBV18
CDR3: CASSTGQGANSPLHF
DNA: TGTGCCAGCTCCACGGGACAGGGAGCAAATTCACCCCTCCACTTT

D: .
size: .
J: TRBJ2-5
V: TRBV29-1
CDR3: CSAGTESETQYF
DNA: TGCAGCGCCGGGACTGAGTCAGAGACCCAGTACTTC

D: TRBD2
size: .
J: TRBJ2-7
V: TRBV13
CDR3: CASSLEGRLAASSYEQYF
DNA: TGTGCCAGCAGCTTAGAAGGGCGGCTAGCGGCTAGCTCCTACGAGCAGTACTTC

D: .
size: .
J: TRBJ2-1
V: TRBV24-1
CDR3: CATCDQDPVRQFF
DNA: TGTGCCACCTGTGACCAGGACCCGGTGCGGCAGTTCTTC

D: .
size: .
J: TRBJ2-5
V: TRBV12-3/TRBV12-4
CDR3: CASSLQTGHKETQYF
DNA: TGTGCCAGCAGTTTACAGACAGGACACAAAGAGACCCAGTACTTC

D: .
size: .
J: TRBJ2-1
V: TRBV6-1
CDR3: CASNSGGYEQFF
DNA: TGTGCCAGCAACTCGGGGGGCTATGAGCAGTTCTTC

D: .
size: once
J: TRBJ2-5
V: TRBV5-1
CDR3: CASKRGQPQEAQYF
DNA: TGCGCCAGCAAAAGAGGACAGCCCCAAGAGGCCCAGTACTTC

D: TRBD1
size: few
J: TRBJ1-6
V: TRBV6-5
CDR3: CASSYSGQGASGSPLHF
DNA: TGTGCCAGCAGTTACTCGGGACAGGGGGCCTCGGGGTCACCCCTCCACTTT

D: TRBD1
size: few
J: TRBJ2-5
V: TRBV3-1
CDR3: CASSQGTEQYF
DNA: TGTGCCAGCAGTCAAGGGACAGAGCAGTACTTC

D: .
size: few
J: TRBJ2-5
V: TRBV2
CDR3: CASSGSVGETQYF
DNA: TGTGCCAGCAGTGGATCCGTTGGGGAGACCCAGTACTTC

D: .
size: .
J: TRBJ1-6
V: TRBV21-1
CDR3: CASIDSDKSPLHF
DNA: TGTGCCAGCATCGACAGCGATAAGTCACCCCTCCACTTT

D: TRBD2
size: .
J: TRBJ2-7
V: TRBV5-1
CDR3: CASSLSTSGRQGEQYF
DNA: TGCGCCAGCAGCCTCTCGACTAGCGGGAGGCAAGGCGAGCAGTACTTC

D: .
size: .
J: TRBJ2-5
V: TRBV24-1
CDR3: CATGGLGEETQYF
DNA: TGTGCCACCGGAGGGCTCGGAGAGGAGACCCAGTACTTC

D: .
size: .
J: TRBJ2-3
V: TRBV29-1
CDR3: CSAHGGPGTDTQYF
DNA: TGCAGCGCTCACGGGGGGCCAGGCACAGATACGCAGTATTTT

D: .
size: .
J: TRBJ1-5
V: TRBV4-1
CDR3: CASSQPDGNNQPQHF
DNA: TGCGCCAGCAGCCAACCTGACGGCAACAATCAGCCCCAGCATTTT

D: .
size: .
J: TRBJ2-1
V: TRBV11-2
CDR3: CASSPRVNEQFF
DNA: TGTGCCAGCAGCCCCCGTGTTAATGAGCAGTTCTTC

D: .
size: .
J: TRBJ2-6
V: TRBV6-1
CDR3: CASSEGQQSRGSSGANVLTF
DNA: TGTGCCAGCAGCGAAGGACAGCAATCACGCGGGAGCTCTGGGGCCAACGTCCTGACTTTC

D: TRBD2
size: few
J: TRBJ2-5
V: TRBV7-2
CDR3: CASSLGTSVFRETQYF
DNA: TGTGCCAGCAGCTTAGGGACTAGCGTTTTTAGAGAGACCCAGTACTTC

D: TRBD2
size: few
J: TRBJ2-7
V: TRBV5-1
CDR3: CASSLGDYLPVEEQYF
DNA: TGCGCCAGCAGCTTGGGGGACTACCTCCCAGTGGAGGAGCAGTACTTC

D: .
size: .
J: TRBJ1-2
V: TRBV12-3/TRBV12-4
CDR3: CASSFDKNGYTF
DNA: TGTGCCAGCAGTTTCGATAAGAATGGCTACACCTTC

D: .
size: few
J: TRBJ2-1
V: TRBV5-1
CDR3: CASSLADFYNEQFF
DNA: TGCGCCAGCAGCTTGGCGGATTTTTACAATGAGCAGTTCTTC

D: .
size: .
J: TRBJ1-1
V: TRBV3-1
CDR3: CASSQAGIWVEAFF
DNA: TGTGCCAGCAGCCAAGCAGGGATCTGGGTTGAAGCTTTCTTT

D: .
size: .
J: TRBJ2-3
V: TRBV15
CDR3: CATSKEREFRYAYF
DNA: TGTGCCACCAGCAAGGAGAGGGAGTTCAGATACGCGTATTTT

D: .
size: .
J: TRBJ1-4
V: TRBV28
CDR3: CASSLDSAFANEKLFF
DNA: TGTGCCAGCAGTTTAGACTCGGCCTTTGCTAATGAAAAACTGTTTTTT

D: TRBD1
size: .
J: TRBJ2-6
V: TRBV18
CDR3: CASSPLRGQAISGANVLTF
DNA: TGTGCCAGCTCACCCCTAAGGGGACAGGCTATTTCTGGGGCCAACGTCCTGACTTTC

D: .
size: .
J: TRBJ1-5
V: TRBV24-1
CDR3: CAASGSRTEPQHF
DNA: TGTGCCGCCAGTGGGTCTCGGACAGAGCCCCAGCATTTT

D: .
size: few
J: TRBJ2-5
V: TRBV9
CDR3: CASSVRGGDRDNEQYF
DNA: TGTGCCAGCAGCGTTAGAGGAGGAGATAGGGACAATGAGCAGTACTTC

D: TRBD1
size: few
J: TRBJ1-6
V: TRBV20-1
CDR3: CSARQGQSSYNSPLHF
DNA: TGCAGTGCCCGACAGGGGCAATCCTCCTATAATTCACCCCTCCACTTT

D: TRBD1
size: .
J: TRBJ2-7
V: TRBV20-1
CDR3: CSASSGTATYEQYF
DNA: TGCAGTGCTAGTTCCGGGACAGCGACCTACGAGCAGTACTTC

D: .
size: .
J: TRBJ1-5
V: TRBV14
CDR3: CASSQAQSGTLPNQPQHF
DNA: TGTGCCAGCAGCCAAGCCCAGAGCGGGACCCTCCCCAATCAGCCCCAGCATTTT

D: .
size: .
J: TRBJ2-6
V: TRBV10-3
CDR3: CAITTPGVSGANVLTF
DNA: TGTGCCATCACTACACCCGGGGTCTCTGGGGCCAACGTCCTGACTTTC

D: .
size: .
J: TRBJ2-1
V: TRBV20-1
CDR3: CSAAKTGSGPKEQFF
DNA: TGCAGTGCTGCGAAGACAGGCTCGGGCCCCAAGGAGCAGTTCTTC